The entry that follows covers one T cell receptor beta chain sequence. What it binds is not known. This entry is derived from a study of T cells after yellow fever vaccination. TCRdb recomputed calls from the 5' RACE reads with MiXCR, one row per CDR3 protein. This table has just under 600,000 distinct CDR3 sequences, roughly 12% appearing once. CDR3 length: 16 amino acids. J lost 0 bases, V lost 2 bases, and 5 bases had no gene match. Per the germline V gene, CDR1 is SQVTM and CDR2 is ANQGSEA. Whole-study findings and limits: Abundant bulk-derived clonotypes could contaminate FACS-sorted repertoires. Overall, a small share of clonotypes was seen in both CD4 and CD8 compartments.

This TCR was sampled from a man aged 30 to 39 who received the YFV17D yellow fever vaccine. This chain links TRBV29-1 with TRBJ2-1, with 9 bases matching TRBD2. Specimen: PBMCs, collected on the day of the yellow fever booster vaccination. This chain's CDR3 is CSVEQGLAGSYNEQFF. DNA for the CDR3: TGCAGCGTTGAACAGGGACTAGCAGGCTCCTACAATGAGCAGTTCTTC.